This TCR beta chain was sequenced for a study of blood T cell repertoires in COVID-19. Background on the study: Both acute and convalescent COVID-19 samples were obtained from the United States, Italy and Spain. Sample material is recorded as cDNA or gDNA derived from T cells, B-cell-depleted T cells, or PBMCs.

Original handling: Estimated nucleated cell counts came from reference gene primer amplification. The data were produced by immunoSEQ multiplex PCR, yet TCRdb's version contains in-frame clones alone and is incomplete. V and J calls plus clone size are reproduced from that table; the DNA served to infer D and trimming. Of nearly 300,000 clones in the sample, about 91% were seen once. The V segment lost 2 bases and the J segment 10 bases; nucleotides outside the gene matches: 19. Germline CDR1 and CDR2: MDHEN and SYDVKM. This CDR3 is 18 amino acids long. V is TRBV28 and J is TRBJ2-1, with 8 bases matching TRBD2. This sequence originates from a woman aged 25 to 45 who had recovered from COVID-19. The specimen sequenced was peripheral blood. The CDR3 region is CASSLGAIGTSGPLEQFF. DNA of the CDR3: TGTGCCAGCAGTTTAGGGGCAATTGGGACTAGTGGTCCTCTCGAGCAGTTCTTC.